Listed here are 21 T cell receptor beta chains from one sample, sequenced in a study of T-cell reconstitution after alpha-beta-depleted transplantation in children. For TCRbeta, the library was prepared with unique molecular identifiers. From the PCR reads, TCRdb called clonotypes with MiXCR, one entry per CDR3 protein. Among around 240,000 distinct CDR3 sequences listed, 9.7% were seen once. The sequencing used PBMCs from the stem cell graft donor, collected from the stem cell graft. These receptor sequences come from a human donor who donated a stem cell graft to a child with SCID.

This clonotype has ten or more counts. The chain is built from TRBV10-2 and TRBJ1-3; D is unclear. The germline V and J ends were trimmed by 7 bases and 3 bases, with 10 bases remaining between them. Germline V lookup: CDR1 WSHSY, CDR2 SAAADI. CDR3 length equals 13 residues. The CDR3 loop is CASTEAGGNTIYF. The CDR3 DNA sequence: TGCGCCAGCACAGAGGCAGGTGGAAACACCATATATTTT.

There are many counts of this clonotype. The rearrangement uses TRBV12-3 or TRBV12-4 and TRBJ1-1; a weak D match, TRBD1 (5 bases). V was shortened by 1 base and J by 4 bases, with 16 bases between the two germline ends. CDR3 size: 16 residues. This chain's CDR3 is CASSLGSRERGTEAFF. The CDR3 DNA reads as TGTGCCAGCAGTTTAGGCTCAAGGGAGAGGGGCACTGAAGCTTTCTTT.

About this clonotype itself: This may come from a read error, since a much larger clone is one base off. In nucleotides, the CDR3 is TGTGCCAGCAGCTTATCCCCGGAGGGGAACGGGGAGCCGTTTTTT. It codes for CASSLSPEGNGEPFF. This chain joins TRBV7-3 and TRBJ2-2, with D possibly matching TRBD2 (6 bases). The CDR3 covers 15 residues. The germline gives CDR1 SGHTA, CDR2 FQGTGA.

This clonotype was counted ten times or more. The chain recombines TRBV7-3 with TRBJ2-3; tentative D call: TRBD2 (6 bases). V was clipped by 3 bases and J by 0 bases, with 13 bases between them. The CDR3 consists of 16 residues. The germline V gene encodes CDR1 SGHTA and CDR2 FQGTGA. The CDR3 sequence: CASSLGLAASTDTQYF. The CDR3 DNA reads TGTGCCAGCAGCTTGGGTTTAGCGGCTAGCACAGATACGCAGTATTTT.

The chain carries TRBV3-1 and TRBJ1-6, with D perhaps TRBD1 (5 bases). Trimming shortened V by 1 base and J by 10 bases, and 17 bases separated the two germline ends. CDR3 length: 16 amino acids. Germline loops: CDR1 LGHDT, CDR2 YNNKEL (reference sequence). The chain's CDR3 is CASSQGRRGTGSPLHF. In DNA, the CDR3 is TGTGCCAGCAGCCAAGGCCGGCGGGGGACGGGATCACCCCTCCACTTT.

This clonotype was counted ten times or more. The genes are TRBV7-2 and TRBJ1-6, with a possible D match to TRBD1 (5 bases). Germline V gene lookup returns CDR1 SGHTA and CDR2 FQGNSA. With 1 base removed from V and 4 bases from J, the gap between germline ends came to 11 bases. The CDR3 extends over 16 amino acids. In DNA, the CDR3 is TGTGCCAGCAGCTTAGGGGGCGTAGGGTATAATTCACCCCTCCACTTT. Its translation is CASSLGGVGYNSPLHF.

This clonotype was observed many times. The V call is TRBV20-1, the J call TRBJ1-2; maybe TRBD1 (6 bases). CDR3 size: 13 residues. In germline, CDR1 is DFQATT, CDR2 SNEGSKA (reference sequence). The V and J ends lost 3 bases and 4 bases respectively, with 12 bases between them. CDR3 bases: TGCAGTGCTAGGACGGGGGGCGGCTATGGCTACACCTTC. The encoded protein is CSARTGGGYGYTF.

The sample holds many counts of this clonotype. V and J are TRBV6-5 and TRBJ1-1; a weak D match, TRBD1 (6 bases). This CDR3 comprises 18 residues. Germline CDR1 reads MNHEY; CDR2 reads SVGAGI. Between the trimmed V and J ends, which lost 1 base and 0 bases, there was a span of 18 bases. CDR3 sequence: CASSYFYRAQSMNTEAFF. CDR3 sequence (DNA): TGTGCCAGCAGTTACTTCTACAGGGCCCAGTCCATGAACACTGAAGCTTTCTTT.

As concerns this clonotype: This sequence may be a read error, since a much larger clone differs from it by one base. The chain recombines TRBV18 with TRBJ2-4, with 8 bases lining up with TRBD2. This CDR3 region has 16 residues. Per the germline V gene, CDR1 is KGHSH and CDR2 is LQKENI. CDR3 in amino acids: CASSPPPGLAKNIQHF. CDR3 nucleotides: TGTGCCAGCTCACCACCGCCCGGACTAGCCAAAAACATTCAGCACTTC.

This clonotype was counted at least ten times. This rearrangement joins TRBV20-1 to TRBJ2-3, with a weak D call TRBD2 (5 bases). V was shortened by 1 base and J by 0 bases, with 11 bases between the two germline ends. Germline V lookup: CDR1 DFQATT, CDR2 SNEGSKA (reference sequence). The CDR3 contains 15 residues. The CDR3, as DNA: TGCAGTGCTAGAGCGGGAACCGGAAGCACAGATACGCAGTATTTT. Protein sequence: CSARAGTGSTDTQYF.

The sample holds many counts of this clonotype. V is TRBV6-5 and J is TRBJ2-1, with D maybe TRBD2 (5 bases). V was pared by 3 bases and J by 8 bases, with 14 bases between. The CDR3 contains 14 residues. Looked up from germline, CDR1 is MNHEY and CDR2 is SVGAGI. This CDR3 reads CASSYFGQEDEQFF. DNA for the CDR3: TGTGCCAGCAGTTATTTTGGCCAGGAGGATGAGCAGTTCTTC.

This clonotype has a count of ten or more. The chain employs TRBV2 and TRBJ2-7, with 7 bases aligning to TRBD1. V was clipped by 0 bases and J by 2 bases; unmatched bases: 4. The CDR3 totals 15 residues. Germline CDR1 reads SNHLY; CDR2 reads FYNNEI. CDR3 protein: CASSEARDSTYEQYF. CDR3 coding DNA: TGTGCCAGCAGTGAAGCCCGGGACAGTACCTACGAGCAGTACTTC.

This rearrangement joins TRBV20-1 to TRBJ2-3; 7 positions agree with TRBD1. Per germline, CDR1 DFQATT and CDR2 SNEGSKA (reference sequence). V shed 3 bases, J shed 1 base, and the junction held 4 bases outside the gene matches. The CDR3 loop spans 14 amino acids. The CDR3 reads CSARPGQGTDTQYF. In DNA form, the CDR3 reads TGCAGTGCTAGGCCCGGACAGGGCACAGATACGCAGTATTTT.

Many counts were recorded for this clonotype. V usage is TRBV7-9 and J usage is TRBJ1-4; perhaps TRBD1 as D (6 bases). V was shortened by 4 bases and J by 8 bases, with 17 bases between the two germline ends. The CDR3 spans 15 residues. CDR1 is SEHNR, CDR2 FQNEAQ, per germline (reference sequence). The chain's CDR3 is CASSSTGTGEEKLFF. CDR3 bases: TGTGCCAGCAGCTCTACAGGGACCGGAGAAGAAAAACTGTTTTTT. The full variable domain, its missing parts supplied by reference TRBV7-9 and TRBJ1-4, is DTGVSQNPRHKITKRGQNVTFRCDPISEHNRLYWYRQTLGQGPEFLTYFQNEAQLEKSRLLSDRFSAERPKGSFSTLEIQRTEQGDSAMYLCASSSTGTGEEKLFFGSGTQLSVL.

This clonotype was counted at least ten times. V is TRBV13 and J is TRBJ1-2; 7 positions agree with TRBD1. The germline gives CDR1 PRHDT, CDR2 FYEKMQ (reference sequence). This CDR3 is 15 amino acids long. Losses at the gene ends were 5 bases for V and 6 bases for J; bases not matched to a gene: 12. In DNA, the CDR3 is TGTGCCAGCAGCCGACCCGACAGGGCTAAGGATGGCTACACCTTC. Its protein is CASSRPDRAKDGYTF. The full variable domain, with the rest looked up from reference TRBV13 and TRBJ1-2, is AAGVIQSPRHLIKEKRETATLKCYPIPRHDTVYWYQQGPGQDPQFLISFYEKMQSDKGSIPDRFSAQQFSDYHSELNMSSLELGDSALYFCASSRPDRAKDGYTFGSGTRLTVV.

This clonotype came up many times. This chain joins TRBV7-2 and TRBJ1-3, with D tentatively TRBD1 (5 bases). The length of the CDR3 is 17 residues. V was clipped by 4 bases and J by 3 bases, with 19 bases between them. The germline CDR1 and CDR2 sequences are SGHTA and FQGNSA. CDR3 DNA sequence: TGTGCCAGCAGCTCCGGCCACTTAAGGGGAGATGGAAACACCATATATTTT. Translation: CASSSGHLRGDGNTIYF. The whole variable domain, remainder taken from reference TRBV7-2 and TRBJ1-3, is GAGVSQSPSNKVTEKGKDVELRCDPISGHTALYWYRQSLGQGLEFLIYFQGNSAPDKSGLPSDRFSAERTGGSVSTLTIQRTQQEDSAVYLCASSSGHLRGDGNTIYFGEGSWLTVV.

This clonotype appeared a few times. V gene TRBV12-3 or TRBV12-4 combines with J gene TRBJ1-4; TRBD1 is a possible D gene (5 bases). This CDR3 region has 16 residues. V was pared by 5 bases and J by 8 bases, with 21 bases between. In DNA, the CDR3 is TGTGCCAGCAGTCTGTTGGGGCCAGCCTCTACCGAAAAACTGTTTTTT. Translating gives CASSLLGPASTEKLFF.

In its sample, this clonotype was seen many times. V usage is TRBV3-1 and J usage is TRBJ1-1, with no clear D. V lost 4 bases and J lost 1, with 13 bases in between. The germline gives CDR1 LGHDT, CDR2 YNNKEL (reference sequence). This CDR3 has 15 residues. This CDR3 is CASSPRGIPNTEAFF. DNA for the CDR3: TGTGCCAGCAGCCCGCGAGGGATCCCGAACACTGAAGCTTTCTTT.

CDR3 region: CASKPNQGGNEQFF. CDR3 sequence (DNA): TGCGCCAGCAAACCAAACCAAGGGGGGAATGAGCAGTTCTTC. This sequence joins TRBV5-1 and TRBJ2-1, with D perhaps given as TRBD1 or TRBD2 (6 bases each). The germline V gene encodes CDR1 SGHRS and CDR2 YFSETQ. V dropped 6 bases and J dropped 7 bases, with 17 bases sitting between them. There are 14 residues in the CDR3.

This clonotype has at least ten counts. This chain joins TRBV6-2 or TRBV6-3 and TRBJ2-7; D unresolved. The CDR3 loop spans 18 amino acids. The germline V gene has CDR1 MNHEY and CDR2 SVGEGT. V was trimmed by 6 bases and J by 1 base, leaving 25 bases between them. CDR3 sequence reads: CASRPSRVGLVFSYEQYF. As DNA, the CDR3 is TGTGCCAGCAGACCCAGTAGGGTCGGGTTAGTGTTTTCCTACGAGCAGTACTTC.

V usage is TRBV18 and J usage is TRBJ2-5; perhaps TRBD2 as D (5 bases). The ends were cut back, 0 bases at V and 5 bases at J, with 7 bases in the middle. CDR1 is KGHSH and CDR2 is LQKENI in the germline V gene. This CDR3 is 13 amino acids long. The CDR3 spells CASSPPRVETQYF. The CDR3 DNA is TGTGCCAGCTCACCACCGCGGGTCGAGACCCAGTACTTC. The variable domain in full, completed from reference TRBV18 and TRBJ2-5, reads NAGVMQNPRHLVRRRGQEARLRCSPMKGHSHVYWYRQLPEEGLKFMVYLQKENIIDESGMPKERFSAEFPKEGPSILRIQQVVRGDSAAYFCASSPPRVETQYFGPGTRLLVL.